This T cell receptor beta chain appears in the sequencing data of a study of T cells in Graves' hyperthyroidism and ophthalmopathy. Calling Graves' hyperthyroidism stable meant ophthalmopathy did not progress within 18 months. Disease duration under 2 months; hyperthyroidism patients were aged 18 to 65. Germline V CDR1 and CDR2: MGHDK, SYGVNS. The CDR3 contains 15 residues. V gave up 4 bases and J gave up 5 bases; unmatched junction bases: 7. As to this clonotype: Its antigen is unknown.

Overall study results and limits: Model-based prediction identified ophthalmopathy a median around 6.5 months prior to its onset. Ophthalmopathy and stable hyperthyroidism were told apart by a 13 V-J model.

Researchers amplified the TCR beta CDR3 regions from RNA transcripts. A set of HTBI primers served as the primers for a first-round RT-PCR of the TCR CDR3. One entry per CDR3 protein results from TCRdb running MiXCR on the multiplex PCR reads. This sample has hundreds of thousands of distinct CDR3 sequences; over 35% occur once, and the top ten carry about 9%. The chain carries TRBV25-1 and TRBJ2-2, with 7 bases fitting TRBD1. Material for sequencing was blood. This clonotype originated in a man younger than 30 with Graves' hyperthyroidism. In DNA form, the CDR3 reads TGTGCCAGCAGTGCCCGACAGGGTGGGACCGGGGAGCTGTTTTTT. Its protein product is CASSARQGGTGELFF.